This T cell receptor beta chain appears in the sequencing data of a study of response to subunit inactivated influenza vaccine. Germline lookup yields CDR1 KGHSH and CDR2 LQKENI. V shed 8 bases and J shed 5 bases, with 12 bases lying between them. The CDR3 runs 13 residues. As concerns this clonotype: Its antigen is currently unknown.

TCRdb re-called the RT-PCR reads through MiXCR, storing one row per CDR3 protein. This table holds about half a million distinct CDR3 sequences, over 25% found once. General observations from the study: The authors proposed limited new T cell recruitment per seasonal influenza vaccination.

This rearrangement joins TRBV18 to TRBJ2-2; maybe TRBD1 (5 bases). The specimen was CD4+ T cells sorted from PBMCs, collected around 5 days after vaccination. The receptor was derived from a middle-aged man who received an inactivated influenza vaccine. The CDR3 DNA reads TGTGCCAGCCGACAGTTGGAAACCGGGGAGCTGTTTTTT. Protein: CASRQLETGELFF. Using reference TRBV18 and TRBJ2-2 for the parts outside the CDR3, the full variable domain is NAGVMQNPRHLVRRRGQEARLRCSPMKGHSHVYWYRQLPEEGLKFMVYLQKENIIDESGMPKERFSAEFPKEGPSILRIQQVVRGDSAAYFCASRQLETGELFFGEGSRLTVL.